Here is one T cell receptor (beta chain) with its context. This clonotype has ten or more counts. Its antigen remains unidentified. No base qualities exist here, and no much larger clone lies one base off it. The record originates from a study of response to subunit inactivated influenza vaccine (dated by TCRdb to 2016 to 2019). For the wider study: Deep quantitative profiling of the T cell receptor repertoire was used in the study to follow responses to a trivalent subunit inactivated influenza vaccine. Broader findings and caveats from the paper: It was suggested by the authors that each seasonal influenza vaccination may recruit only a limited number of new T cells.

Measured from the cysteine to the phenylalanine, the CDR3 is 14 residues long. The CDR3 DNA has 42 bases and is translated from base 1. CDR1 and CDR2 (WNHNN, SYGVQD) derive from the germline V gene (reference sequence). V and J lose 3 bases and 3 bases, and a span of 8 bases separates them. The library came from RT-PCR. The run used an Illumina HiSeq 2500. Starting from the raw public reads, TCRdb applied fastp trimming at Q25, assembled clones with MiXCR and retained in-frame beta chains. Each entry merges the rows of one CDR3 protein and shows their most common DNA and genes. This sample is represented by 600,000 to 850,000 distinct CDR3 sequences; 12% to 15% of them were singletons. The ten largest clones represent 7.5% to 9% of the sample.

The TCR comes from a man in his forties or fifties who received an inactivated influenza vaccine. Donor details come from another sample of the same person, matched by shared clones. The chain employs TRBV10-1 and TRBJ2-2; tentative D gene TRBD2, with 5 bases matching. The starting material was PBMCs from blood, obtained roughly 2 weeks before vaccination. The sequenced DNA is TGCGCCAGCAGTGACCGGGATGACACCGGGGAGCTGTTTTTT. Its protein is CASSDRDDTGELFF.